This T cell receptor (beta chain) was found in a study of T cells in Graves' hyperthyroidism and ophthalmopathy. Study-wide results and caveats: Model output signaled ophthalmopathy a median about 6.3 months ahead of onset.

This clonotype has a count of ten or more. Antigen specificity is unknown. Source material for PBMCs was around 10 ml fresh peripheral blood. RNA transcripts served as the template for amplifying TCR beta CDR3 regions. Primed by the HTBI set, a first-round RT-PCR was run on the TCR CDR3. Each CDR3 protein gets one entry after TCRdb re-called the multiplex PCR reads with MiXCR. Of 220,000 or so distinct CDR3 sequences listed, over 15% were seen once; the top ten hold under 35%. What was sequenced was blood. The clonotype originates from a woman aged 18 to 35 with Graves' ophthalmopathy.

In DNA, the CDR3 is TGTGCCAGCAGCTTGACCGGGAGTTCTTCCTACGAGCAGTACTTC. Residues: CASSLTGSSSYEQYF. This chain links TRBV5-5 with TRBJ2-7; D may be TRBD2 (6 bases). The germline V gene has CDR1 SGHKS and CDR2 YYEKEE (reference sequence). The ends were cut back, 1 base at V and 1 base at J, with 12 bases in the middle. The CDR3 is made up of 15 amino acids.